Described below is a single T cell receptor beta chain sequence and its context. The target antigen is unknown. Primers: 60 Vbeta forward and 13 Jbeta reverse. Using immunoSEQ multiplex PCR, the repertoire was profiled, and TCRdb retains in-frame clones only, with some absent. The table records approximately 100,000 clones, 85% to 90% of them present only once. Germline trimming cut 4 bases from V and 4 bases from J; bases unmatched to any gene: 6. Germline V lookup: CDR1 SGHDN, CDR2 FVKESK. This CDR3 contains 14 residues. The source of the sample is a study of cytomegalovirus exposure and HLA in healthy donors. Study conclusions and caveats: Exclusion as indistinguishable affected some V segments, including TRBV6-2 and TRBV6-3. Highly shared variants forming one cluster were likely a sequencing artifact.

J is TRBJ1-2 and V is TRBV14; 7 bases map to TRBD1. Sequencing input: PBMCs. This clonotype was obtained from a man aged 25-40 years in good health and CMV-seronegative. CDR3 region: CASSPQGLGYGYTF. CDR3 DNA sequence: TGTGCCAGCAGCCCACAGGGGCTGGGCTATGGCTACACCTTC.